The 9 T cell receptor beta chains given below trace back to one sample, sequenced in a study of OX40 agonist ivuxolimab in advanced cancers. The data were produced by immunoSEQ multiplex PCR, yet TCRdb's version contains in-frame clones alone and is incomplete. The sample records about 58,000 clones, 75% to 85% being singletons. Sequenced here: CD4+ or CD8+ T cells sorted from blood, sampled in a trial of the OX40 agonist ivuxolimab. The receptor set was obtained from an adult with an advanced solid tumor such as melanoma, head and neck, liver or kidney cancer.

The J gene is TRBJ2-7, the V gene TRBV6-1; 7 bases align to TRBD1. The V and J ends lost 11 bases and 2 bases, in that order; junction bases with no gene match: 6. Germline loops: CDR1 MNHNS, CDR2 SASEGT. The CDR3 is 12 amino acids. In DNA form, the CDR3 reads TGTGCCGCCAGCCAGGGGGCCTACGAGCAGTACTTC. The encoded protein is CAASQGAYEQYF.

A remark on this clone: Other DNA sequences within the sample encode an identical CDR3. The chain links TRBV7-3 to TRBJ2-1, with TRBD2 matching 11 bases. Germline V CDR1 and CDR2: SGHTA, FQGTGA. CDR3 size: 15 residues. V trimming: 3 bases; J trimming: 7 bases; junction bases outside the gene matches: 5. DNA for the CDR3: TGTGCCAGCAGCTTGAGTCTAGCGGGAGGAAATGAGCAGTTCTTC. It specifies CASSLSLAGGNEQFF.

This clone appeared once. This chain links TRBV6-5 with TRBJ1-1; 7 bases are a match to TRBD1. The ends lost 5 bases at V and 1 base at J; junction bases unmatched: 4. This CDR3 contains 14 residues. Germline V gives CDR1 MNHEY, CDR2 SVGAGI. This CDR3 is CASSKGQQNTEAFF. CDR3 bases: TGTGCCAGCAGTAAGGGACAGCAGAACACTGAAGCTTTCTTT.

This clone has only one observation. This chain connects TRBV11-2 to TRBJ2-5; 10 bases line up with TRBD1. The J call may be wrong; the DNA end is better matched by TRBJ2-7. The CDR3 spans 16 residues. CDR1 is SGHAT, CDR2 FQNNGV, per germline. This chain's CDR3 is CASSPSVRDRGSEQYF. CDR3 bases: TGTGCCAGCAGCCCAAGTGTCCGGGACAGGGGAAGCGAGCAGTACTTC.

This chain joins TRBV2 and TRBJ1-1, with a tentative D call TRBD1 (6 bases). The germline V and J ends were trimmed by 7 bases and 5 bases, with 11 bases remaining between them. The CDR3 consists of 12 residues. Germline V gene data show CDR1 as SNHLY and CDR2 as FYNNEI. CDR3 in amino acids: CASTRRGTEAFF. The CDR3 DNA reads as TGTGCCAGCACACGGAGGGGGACTGAAGCTTTCTTT.

This chain links TRBV29-1 with TRBJ1-1; D is unclear. V gave up 5 bases and J gave up 0 bases, with 7 bases separating them. Germline assignment: CDR1 SQVTM and CDR2 ANQGSEA. The CDR3 loop spans 12 amino acids. The CDR3, as DNA: TGCAGCGTTTACCGATTGAACACTGAAGCTTTCTTT. Protein sequence: CSVYRLNTEAFF. Variable domain in full (rest from reference TRBV29-1 and TRBJ1-1): SAVISQKPSRDICQRGTSLTIQCQVDSQVTMMFWYRQQPGQSLTLIATANQGSEATYESGFVIDKFPISRPNLTFSTLTVSNMSPEDSSIYLCSVYRLNTEAFFGQGTRLTVV.

This clone was counted once. This rearrangement joins TRBV11-2 to TRBJ2-5; the D is unclear. Between the trimmed V and J ends, which lost 1 base and 5 bases, there was a span of 14 bases. CDR1 and CDR2 from the germline V gene are SGHAT and FQNNGV. There are 15 residues in the CDR3. CDR3 protein: CASSLGLTAKETQYF. As DNA, the CDR3 is TGTGCCAGCAGCTTAGGGCTTACCGCGAAGGAGACCCAGTACTTC.

The gene calls are TRBV11-2 and TRBJ1-4, with 9 nucleotides matching TRBD1. Germline CDR1 and CDR2: SGHAT and FQNNGV. CDR3 length: 15 residues. The ends lost 5 bases at V and 6 bases at J; junction bases unmatched: 7. In DNA, the CDR3 is TGTGCCAGCAGCCGCGGACAGGGGATACATGAAAAACTGTTTTTT. The encoded protein is CASSRGQGIHEKLFF.

The chain has TRBV19 and TRBJ2-1, with TRBD1 matching over 10 bases. This CDR3 spans 14 amino acids. Germline loops: CDR1 LNHDA, CDR2 SQIVND (reference sequence). V shed 1 base and J 7 bases; nucleotides not matched to a gene: 1. The CDR3 spells CASSIGTGGNEQFF. The CDR3 DNA sequence: TGTGCCAGTAGTATAGGGACAGGGGGGAATGAGCAGTTCTTC.